This TCR beta chain was sequenced during a study of neoadjuvant nivolumab and ipilimumab in lung cancer. Study observations and caveats: Higher pretherapy blood TCR richness went with higher resected-tumor richness. Only two of four nivolumab-treated tumors gained richness and clonality by surgery.

Measured with immunoSEQ multiplex PCR; TCRdb has only the in-frame clones, and not every one. The table lists some 38,000 clones, roughly 89% of them singletons. As concerns this clone: Its antigen is unidentified.

The V and J ends lost 1 base and 2 bases, in that order; junction bases with no gene match: 7. Germline lookup yields CDR1 SEHNR and CDR2 FQNEAQ (reference sequence). The CDR3 has 16 amino acids. This specimen was peripheral blood, taken before neoadjuvant nivolumab, alone or with ipilimumab. This clonotype originated in an adult with non-small cell lung cancer. This chain links TRBV7-9 with TRBJ2-5, with 7 bases identical to TRBD1. The DNA of the CDR3 is TGTGCCAGCAGCTTAGATAGCACAGGGGTTCAAGAGACCCAGTACTTC. Its protein product is CASSLDSTGVQETQYF.